The 6 T cell receptor beta chains below come from one sample, sequenced in a study of beta chain features in type 1 diabetes (dated by TCRdb to between 2018 and 2020). The library was generated by the immunoSEQ multiplex PCR assay. The entire amount of isolated RNA was reverse transcribed using the High Capacity cDNA Reverse Transcription Kit, so the sequenced TCRB transcripts were expressed ones. The table comes from immuneACCESS by way of TCRdb, which keeps in-frame sequences with V and J called. Part of the clones is missing from these tables; in studies checked, under half for an unresolved V gene and the rest for unknown reasons. Counted in this sample were fewer than 500,000 clones; about 15% of them appeared once. Under 0.04% of the sample comes from the top ten. Sequenced input: naive CD4+ T cells from blood. Interpreted using the paper, the cell subset or site label stands for: true naive CD4+ T cells. Source of these receptors: a man between 25 and 39 years old in good health.

Notes on this clone: A much bigger clone sits one base away, suggesting this may be a read error. The gene calls are TRBV5-4 and TRBJ2-5; no reliable D call. The CDR3 is 11 residues long. Germline CDR1 reads SGHNT; CDR2 reads YYREEE (reference sequence). Trimming removed 1 base from V and 6 bases from J, with 4 bases in between. The CDR3 nucleotides are TGTGCCAGCAGCTTGAAGAAGACCCAGTACTTC. Amino acids: CASSLKKTQYF. Full variable domain (missing parts from reference TRBV5-4 and TRBJ2-5): ETGVTQSPTHLIKTRGQQVTLRCSSQSGHNTVSWYQQALGQGPQFIFQYYREEENGRGNFPPRFSGLQFPNYSSELNVNALELDDSALYLCASSLKKTQYFGPGTRLLVL.

V usage is TRBV13 and J usage is TRBJ2-3, with TRBD2 as a possible D gene (5 bases). The V end was cut by 3 bases, the J end by 1 base, with 11 bases between. Germline lookup yields CDR1 PRHDT and CDR2 FYEKMQ (reference sequence). The CDR3 contains 15 residues. The DNA for the CDR3 is TGTGCCAGCAGCTTTATGAGGCGGGGCACAGATACGCAGTATTTT. Its protein product is CASSFMRRGTDTQYF.

The chain recombines TRBV14 with TRBJ1-1, with no clear D. The CDR3 sequence is 14 residues long. V lost 2 bases, J lost 1 base, and 8 bases lay in between. Germline CDR1 and CDR2: SGHDN and FVKESK. The CDR3 spells CASSQKRGNTEAFF. CDR3 in DNA: TGTGCCAGCAGCCAAAAGCGGGGGAACACTGAAGCTTTCTTT.

To note about this clone: The junction departs from the called germline gene at one end, perhaps through a read error. The V gene is TRBV2, the J gene TRBJ2-7; 7 nucleotides agree with TRBD1. CDR1 SNHLY and CDR2 FYNNEI come from the germline V gene. The CDR3 has 10 residues. This CDR3 is CASSLDRVQF. The CDR3 region has the DNA TGTGCCAGCAGCCTCGACAGGGTGCAGTTC.

The chain recombines TRBV21-1 with TRBJ2-7. TRBV21-1 is classified as a pseudogene. The CDR3 is 13 residues long. The CDR3 here is CASSSRPEPKQYV. In nucleotides, the CDR3 is TGTGCCAGCAGCAGTCGCCCGGAGCCGAAACAGTACGTC.

This clone was seen only a few times. J is TRBJ2-7 and V is TRBV5-1, with TRBD2 as a possible D gene (5 bases). The CDR3 loop spans 15 amino acids. Germline V gives CDR1 SGHRS, CDR2 YFSETQ. The V end lost 5 bases, the J end lost 7 bases, and 22 bases lay between the germline ends. CDR3 DNA sequence: TGCGCCAGCAGATCGGAGAGGGCCCGCTTCCGTGAGCAGTACTTC. It is translated as CASRSERARFREQYF.